One and the same sample provided the 26 T cell receptor beta chains below, sequenced in a study of blood T cells in healthy people across ages. Using a J-beta primer mix together with a sample-barcoded 5' primer, a second PCR was run for roughly 7 to 12 cycles. TCRdb re-analysed the 5' RACE reads in MiXCR, keeping a single row per CDR3 protein. The sample consists of approximately 790,000 distinct CDR3 sequences, 60% to 80% of them appearing once. The specimen sequenced was blood. These receptors were obtained from a man aged 25 to 40 in good health.

The gene calls are TRBV7-2 and TRBJ2-1; D ambiguous. Trimming took 1 base from V and 4 from J, leaving 8 bases between them. CDR1 is SGHTA and CDR2 is FQGNSA in the germline V gene. The CDR3 is made up of 14 amino acids. This CDR3 reads CASSLVAQYNEQFF. DNA of the CDR3: TGTGCCAGCAGCTTAGTGGCACAGTACAATGAGCAGTTCTTC.

The chain has TRBV7-8 and TRBJ2-7; 9 bases agree with TRBD1. V shed 3 bases and J 3 bases; nucleotides not matched to a gene: 9. CDR1 and CDR2 from the germline V gene are SGHVS and FQNEAQ. CDR3 length: 16 amino acids. The CDR3 is CASSLGPGQGGYEQYF. For the CDR3, the DNA is TGTGCCAGCAGCTTGGGGCCGGGACAGGGAGGCTACGAGCAGTACTTC.

The rearrangement uses TRBV25-1 and TRBJ1-1; D is ambiguous. This CDR3 is 15 amino acids long. The germline V gene encodes CDR1 MGHDK and CDR2 SYGVNS. V was clipped by 0 bases and J by 2 bases, with 10 bases between them. The CDR3 region is CASSEYMGSNTEAFF. For the CDR3, the DNA is TGTGCCAGCAGTGAATATATGGGGTCCAACACTGAAGCTTTCTTT.

This clonotype was seen only a few times. The genes are TRBV15 and TRBJ1-2; no definite D call. The germline gives CDR1 LNHNV, CDR2 YYDKDF (reference sequence). V shed 0 bases and J shed 6 bases, with 14 bases lying between them. CDR3 length equals 15 residues. Written as DNA, the CDR3 is TGTGCCACCAGCAGAGATTTGGAGCACTATGATGGCTACACCTTC. It specifies CATSRDLEHYDGYTF.

The CDR3: CARGPSGGTQETQYF. CDR3 sequence (DNA): TGTGCCAGGGGCCCTAGCGGGGGAACACAAGAGACCCAGTACTTC. The J gene is TRBJ2-5, the V gene TRBV2; 10 nucleotides align to TRBD2. Germline CDR1 is SNHLY and CDR2 is FYNNEI. V lost 9 bases to trimming and J lost 2 bases; unmatched junction nucleotides: 9. The CDR3 loop spans 15 amino acids. The entire variable domain, with the rest obtained from reference TRBV2 and TRBJ2-5, is as follows: EPEVTQTPSHQVTQMGQEVILRCVPISNHLYFYWYRQILGQKVEFLVSFYNNEISEKSEIFDDQFSVERPDGSNFTLKIRSTKLEDSAMYFCARGPSGGTQETQYFGPGTRLLVL.

In its sample, this clonotype was seen once. The chain links TRBV20-1 to TRBJ2-3; D is ambiguous. The CDR3 sequence is 11 residues long. Trimming pared 6 bases from V and 5 bases from J, leaving 9 bases between. The V gene's germline CDR1 is DFQATT and CDR2 SNEGSKA (reference sequence). This chain's CDR3 is CSADPGDTQYF. The CDR3 nucleotides read TGCAGTGCCGACCCCGGAGATACGCAGTATTTT.

This clonotype has more than one count but fewer than ten. The V call is TRBV3-1, the J call TRBJ2-1; 8 bases match TRBD1. The J segment lost 7 bases and the V segment lost 4 bases, leaving 6 bases of the junction unmatched. CDR3 length: 14 amino acids. Germline CDR1 LGHDT, CDR2 YNNKEL (reference sequence). CDR3 bases: TGTGCCAGCAGCCCAAACAGGGGGTGGAATGAGCAGTTCTTC. Protein sequence: CASSPNRGWNEQFF.

J is TRBJ1-1 and V is TRBV11-2; D remains unclear. Trimming cost V 1 base and J 3 bases, with 15 bases left between them. CDR1 SGHAT and CDR2 FQNNGV come from the germline V gene. The CDR3 covers 16 residues. CDR3 sequence: CASSLVPSPWDTEAFF. CDR3 coding DNA: TGTGCCAGCAGCTTAGTACCTTCTCCGTGGGACACTGAAGCTTTCTTT.

The chain combines TRBV25-1 with TRBJ1-1; D is unresolved. Germline-derived CDR1 and CDR2 are MGHDK and SYGVNS. V lost 9 bases and J lost 0, with 5 bases in between. The CDR3 contains 11 residues. The CDR3 sequence: CASLMNTEAFF. The CDR3 nucleotides are TGTGCCAGTTTAATGAACACTGAAGCTTTCTTT.

This clonotype has just a few counts. The chain combines TRBV28 with TRBJ2-2; D ambiguous. V was clipped by 3 bases and J by 0 bases, with 8 bases between them. There are 15 residues in the CDR3. Germline assignment: CDR1 MDHEN and CDR2 SYDVKM. CDR3 amino acids: CASSLAAANTGELFF. CDR3 bases: TGTGCCAGCAGTTTGGCGGCAGCGAACACCGGGGAGCTGTTTTTT. The whole variable domain, filled in from reference TRBV28 and TRBJ2-2, reads DVKVTQSSRYLVKRTGEKVFLECVQDMDHENMFWYRQDPGLGLRLIYFSYDVKMKEKGDIPEGYSVSREKKERFSLILESASTNQTSMYLCASSLAAANTGELFFGEGSRLTVL.

This clonotype turned up a few times. J is TRBJ2-4 and V is TRBV7-2; a possible D gene is TRBD1 (6 bases). V lost 2 bases, J lost 11 bases, and 13 bases lay in between. The germline V gene has CDR1 SGHTA and CDR2 FQGNSA. This CDR3 has 13 amino acids. The CDR3 sequence is CASSLNTGTLQYF. DNA for the CDR3: TGTGCCAGCAGCTTAAACACCGGGACACTTCAGTACTTC.

The rearrangement joins TRBV4-2 to TRBJ2-1, with TRBD2 identical over 12 bases. This CDR3 is built from 17 residues. The germline CDR1 and CDR2 sequences are LGHNA and YNFKEQ. V was clipped by 3 bases and J by 4 bases; unmatched bases: 7. The CDR3 bases are TGTGCCAGCAGCCATTCTAGCGGGGGGGCCGAGTACAATGAGCAGTTCTTC. Translation: CASSHSSGGAEYNEQFF.

Comments on this clonotype: One junction end does not reproduce the germline sequence, and a read error may be involved. V is TRBV10-3 and J is TRBJ2-3, with 15 positions matching TRBD2. CDR1 and CDR2 (germline): ENHRY, SYGVKD. The CDR3 is 16 residues long. CDR3 loop: CAVSRTSGGDTDTQYF. The CDR3 DNA is TGTGCCGTCAGTCGGACTAGCGGGGGGGATACAGATACGCAGTATTTT.

V usage is TRBV10-3 and J usage is TRBJ2-7; TRBD1 might be the D (6 bases). Germline assignment: CDR1 ENHRY and CDR2 SYGVKD. Trimming cost V 6 bases and J 9 bases, with 24 bases left between them. The length of the CDR3 is 15 residues. CDR3 amino acids: CAISLQGKDASVQYF. CDR3 coding DNA: TGTGCCATCAGCCTACAGGGAAAGGACGCTTCCGTGCAGTACTTC.

The V gene is TRBV5-1, the J gene TRBJ1-5, with TRBD1 as a possible D gene (5 bases). V gave up 0 bases and J gave up 2 bases, with 9 bases separating them. The CDR3 loop spans 15 amino acids. Germline CDR1 and CDR2: SGHRS and YFSETQ. The CDR3: CASSLGTTRNQPQHF. For the CDR3, the DNA is TGCGCCAGCAGCTTGGGGACAACTCGCAATCAGCCCCAGCATTTT.

This sequence joins TRBV12-3 or TRBV12-4 and TRBJ2-5, with a possible D match to TRBD1 (6 bases). Trimming left V 6 bases short and J 5 bases short, with 10 bases between. CDR3 length: 12 amino acids. CDR3: CASRGDIETQYF. The CDR3 nucleotides read TGTGCCAGCAGGGGGGACATTGAGACCCAGTACTTC.

The V gene is TRBV7-9, the J gene TRBJ2-3; D remains ambiguous. Trimming shortened V by 4 bases and J by 5 bases, and 13 bases separated the two germline ends. The germline V gene encodes CDR1 SEHNR and CDR2 FQNEAQ (reference sequence). This CDR3 has 14 residues. The CDR3 sequence is CASSSPTPLDTQYF. CDR3 in DNA: TGTGCCAGCAGCTCCCCCACGCCTTTAGATACGCAGTATTTT.

On this clonotype: A much larger clonotype is one base distant, so this may be a read error. The chain employs TRBV7-2 and TRBJ1-6; 7 bases line up with TRBD1. The length of the CDR3 is 15 residues. Per germline, CDR1 SGHTA and CDR2 FQGNSA. J lost 6 bases, V lost 4 bases, and 6 bases had no gene match. CDR3 region: CTSSSEGARNSPLHF. CDR3 sequence (DNA): TGTACCAGCAGCTCGGAGGGGGCGCGTAATTCACCCCTCCACTTT.

For this clonotype: This sequence may be a read error, since a much larger clone differs from it by one base. The rearrangement links TRBV15 to TRBJ2-7; D is unresolved. Germline CDR1 and CDR2: LNHNV and YYDKDF (reference sequence). The CDR3 is 12 residues long. Trimming removed 3 bases from V and 7 bases from J, with 10 bases in between. The CDR3 region has the DNA TGTGCCACCAGCAGTTCTAGGTATGAGCAGTACTTC. Amino acids: CATSSSRYEQYF.

This chain links TRBV4-2 with TRBJ1-1, with a possible D match to TRBD1 (6 bases). V was cut by 1 base and J by 5 bases, with 17 bases left in between. The CDR3 covers 16 residues. Germline V lookup: CDR1 LGHNA, CDR2 YNFKEQ. The CDR3 sequence is CASSQAPLGANTEAFF. The DNA of the CDR3 is TGTGCCAGCAGCCAAGCCCCGTTGGGGGCCAATACTGAAGCTTTCTTT.

The chain recombines TRBV6-5 with TRBJ1-2, with TRBD1 as a possible D gene (5 bases). The CDR3 sequence is 13 residues long. Trimming took off 5 bases at V and 6 bases at J, with 13 bases between the two ends. The V gene's germline CDR1 is MNHEY and CDR2 SVGAGI. CDR3 residues: CASSRREGHGYTF. The CDR3 DNA follows: TGTGCCAGCAGTCGCAGGGAAGGGCATGGCTACACCTTC.

The J gene is TRBJ1-5, the V gene TRBV12-3 or TRBV12-4; no firm D call. The germline V and J ends were trimmed by 3 bases and 7 bases, with 10 bases remaining between them. The CDR3 is 13 residues long. The CDR3 sequence: CASSFTPGQPQHF. CDR3 sequence (DNA): TGTGCCAGCAGTTTCACTCCTGGACAGCCCCAGCATTTT.

This clonotype was detected only a few times. The chain carries TRBV12-3 or TRBV12-4 and TRBJ1-2; 9 bases agree with TRBD1. This CDR3 has 16 residues. The V and J ends lost 6 bases and 2 bases, in that order; junction bases with no gene match: 10. The CDR3 DNA follows: TGTGCCAGCAGCCAAAATACAGGGGGCGCAAACTATGGCTACACCTTC. It specifies CASSQNTGGANYGYTF.

The J gene is TRBJ2-5, the V gene TRBV5-1; D may be TRBD1 (6 bases). Judging by the DNA end, TRBJ2-7 fits better; the J call may be wrong. Germline CDR1 SGHRS, CDR2 YFSETQ. The CDR3 consists of 15 residues. The CDR3 region has the DNA TGCGCCAGCAGCTTTCTGACAGGACGTTCGTACGAGCAGTACTTC. Protein: CASSFLTGRSYEQYF.

The chain carries TRBV5-1 and TRBJ1-4; D is undetermined. Germline assignment: CDR1 SGHRS and CDR2 YFSETQ. The CDR3 runs 15 residues. The V end lost 4 bases, the J end lost 0 bases, and 10 bases lay between the germline ends. The CDR3 here is CASSPDFTTNEKLFF. The CDR3 bases are TGCGCCAGCAGCCCTGATTTTACAACTAATGAAAAACTGTTTTTT.

V gene TRBV2 combines with J gene TRBJ2-4, with D perhaps assigned TRBD1 or TRBD2 (6 bases each). The J call may be faulty, since TRBJ2-5 better matches the DNA end. Germline V gene sequence: CDR1 SNHLY, CDR2 FYNNEI. The CDR3 sequence is 14 residues long. CDR3: CASTWTARGETQYF. CDR3 bases: TGTGCCAGCACATGGACAGCCCGGGGGGAGACCCAGTACTTC.